This note documents a single T cell receptor (beta chain) sequence. The CDR3 is 13 amino acids. CDR1 is MNHEY and CDR2 is SVGAGI in the germline V gene. V was clipped by 5 bases and J by 10 bases, with 14 bases between them. The PCR contained 60 Vbeta and 13 Jbeta primers. Produced via immunoSEQ multiplex PCR; TCRdb's table is partial and in-frame only. The sample contains approximately 120,000 clones, around 80% of which appear only once. This sample stems from a study of cytomegalovirus exposure and HLA in healthy donors. Study context: Early released data had tens of millions of unique TCRs, all coming from HLA-typed donors.

The clonotype comes from a woman in her forties or fifties in good health and CMV-seropositive. This chain links TRBV6-5 with TRBJ1-4; D unresolved. Sample: PBMCs. The DNA of the CDR3 is TGTGCCAGCAGTGAGGACGGCGGAGGAAAACTGTTTTTT. Translation: CASSEDGGGKLFF.